The present T cell receptor beta chain was sequenced within a study of memory CD4+ T cells and cytomegalovirus serostatus (dated by TCRdb to about 2019). Notes on the research overall: The cohort included around 35 healthy adults from Belgium, of whom 9 were CMV seropositive and about 25 were CMV seronegative. To replicate a published TCR-based CMV serostatus classifier, the researchers sequenced the CD4+ memory TCRbeta repertoires of a Belgian cohort whose cytomegalovirus serostatus was known.

Points the paper makes about the study in general: Only CD4+CD45RO+ memory cells were sequenced, in contrast to the original study, which included naive and memory CD4+ and CD8+ populations. Results were interpreted as suggesting that the CMV-associated TCR signature is largely present in the CD4+ memory repertoire. On the Belgian cohort, the classifier based on the original framework reached a median bootstrapped AUC of approximately 0.95, with a 95% CI of 0.76-1.00. Among the 150 to 200 previously reported CMV-associated TCRbeta sequences, 67 showed up in the CD4+ memory repertoires, with each one found in between one and five individuals. CMV serostatus prediction reached a median bootstrapped AUC of nearly 0.96 with the original framework and about 0.91 with a US-trained random forest.

A FACSAria II was used to sort memory CD4+ T cells, defined as single viable CD3+CD4+CD8-CD45RO+ cells. CMV serostatus was determined with a Roche Elecsys assay detecting serum IgG against CMV pp150, pp28, p38 and p52. Following thawing, total CD4+ T cells were enriched through positive selection using CD4 magnetic microbeads. The samples came from a different study that was designed specifically to examine the CD4+ T cell memory repertoire. Peripheral blood mononuclear cells were isolated and cryopreserved according to standard operating procedures, and serum was kept at -80 degrees C. Staining used CD3-PerCP (BW264/56), CD4-APC (RPA-T4), CD45RO-PE (UCHT1) and CD8-Pacific Orange (3B5) antibodies, with Sytox blue excluding non-viable cells. The germline ends are 20 bases apart after V is trimmed by 5 bases and J by 10 bases. Sequences SGHTA (CDR1) and FQGNSA (CDR2) are obtained from the germline V gene. From its cysteine to its phenylalanine, the CDR3 spans 14 amino acids. The only DNA kept is the CDR3, 42 bases in frame from the first base.

A note on this clone: The antigen it recognizes is unknown. Qualities for individual bases were not recorded, and no much larger clone is one base off.

The Quick-DNA Microprep Kit was used to extract genomic DNA from the sorted cells. Amplification of TCRbeta DNA was done with the immunoSEQ hsTCRbeta kit, following the protocol from the manufacturer. TCRbeta libraries were sequenced on an Illumina MiSeq instrument. The original pipeline was this. After out-of-frame sequences were removed, around 2,200,000 distinct TCRbeta sequences remained, averaging about 67,000 per individual. Each individual was scored according to the count of fewer than 200 previously reported CMV-associated TCRbeta sequences and the total productive distinct TCRbeta count. A beta-binomial model was reimplemented in Python, and scikit-learn random forests with default parameters were trained on data from the US cohort. On the Belgian cohort, classifier performance was reported as the median AUC, along with percentile confidence intervals, across 10,000 bootstrap iterations. The source is immuneACCESS, and TCRdb retained only in-frame sequences with V and J called. Part of the clones is not carried over; for the studies checked, unresolved V genes explain less than half of this, and the remainder is unexplained. The DNA was the basis for D and trimming; V, J and clone size are from that table. This sample holds tens of thousands of clones; around 80% were observed only once. Roughly 0.8% of the sample rests with the top ten.

Sequencing was done on a sample of memory CD4+ T cells from blood. This TCR was sampled from an adult in good health and CMV-seronegative. Recombination connected TRBV7-2 to TRBJ1-1, with no confidently assigned D gene. The nucleotide sequence is TGTGCCAGCAGCGCCCACGGACCGTCCCCCGGAGCTTTCTTT. This yields the protein CASSAHGPSPGAFF.